This T cell receptor (beta chain) was captured in a study of T-cell reconstitution after alpha-beta-depleted transplantation in children (dated by TCRdb to 2016 to 2017). Describing the broader study: T-cell immune reconstitution after TCRalphabeta/CD19-depleted allogeneic hematopoietic cell transplantation in children was quantitatively tracked in the study by means of TCR repertoire profiling. Results the study describes overall, beyond this receptor: The apparently early recovery of alphabetaT-cell counts about two months after transplant reportedly depended on only several hundred rapidly expanded clones that came from non-depleted graft cells. The high TCRbeta diversity at day 60 in some patients was ascribed to recipient T cells and intrathymic progenitors that had survived conditioning. The frequencies of hyperexpanded clones fell over the following months, and after one year, T-cell counts and TCRbeta diversity were mostly attributed to newly produced T cells.

This clonotype has just a few counts. Its binding antigen is unknown. Per-nucleotide qualities are absent, and no much larger clonotype sits a single base away. The library was produced with PCR. Sequencing instrument: Illumina HiSeq 2500. Molecular barcoding was employed in the preparation of TCR libraries, with unique molecular identifiers being used to normalize TCRbeta repertoire quantification. TCRdb's own reprocessing of the public reads used fastp at Q25 and MiXCR and kept productive beta chains. Entries are consolidated by CDR3 protein sequence, retaining the most common genes and DNA. This sample holds about 980,000 distinct CDR3 sequences; roughly 29% were observed only once. The biggest ten clones account for more than 25% of the sample. This specimen's treatment or condition label, per the study, means: allogeneic hematopoietic cell transplantation with graft depleted of TCRalphabeta T cells and CD19 B cells. Transplant recipients were children who received TCRalphabeta/CD19-depleted allogeneic hematopoietic cell grafts.

According to the germline V gene, CDR1 reads MNHEY and CDR2 reads SVGAGI. The CDR3 runs 12 residues from the cysteine to the phenylalanine. CDR3 DNA is the only sequence kept; it has 36 bases, read in frame from the first base. Relative to germline, V is 0 bases shorter and J is 11 bases shorter, with 10 bases between their ends. The chain couples TRBV6-5 to TRBJ1-1; the D segment could be TRBD1, given 6 matching bases. The sequence derives from a boy younger than two who had a stem cell transplant for SCID, so the T cells may come from the graft donor. Here the sequenced sample was PBMCs, mostly from graft donor cells, taken 360 days after TCRalphabeta/CD19-depleted stem cell transplant. The nucleotides are TGTGCCAGCAGTTACTCGTCAGGGGATGCTTTCTTT. Protein translation: CASSYSSGDAFF.